This T cell receptor (beta chain) was documented in a study of shared clonotypes between healthy human individuals (TCRdb year 2020). With respect to the entire study: A couple of women and a few men aged 18 to 49 years were included in the cohort. For each donor, CD4 naive and CD4 memory were each run on three plates, CD8 naive on two plates, and CD8 memory on one plate. To estimate repertoire size and how much clonotypes are shared between individuals, the study performed deep sequencing of blood TCR repertoires from a few healthy adults. Libraries were prepared and TCR repertoires were sequenced by different laboratories using diverse techniques, in order to increase sequencing depth and limit assay-specific biases. Between about 0.85 and 9.5 billion PBMCs per donor were obtained by leukapheresis. Study-level results and caveats: Compared with non-shared clonotypes, clonotypes shared by all four sorted-subset donors had higher generation probabilities. Because the study included a small number of donors, the genetic and exposure-history diversity represented was limited. Sampling was limited to blood, and TCR repertoires in tissue likely differ from TCR repertoires in blood. Pairwise subsampling led to the expectation that sequencing depth would affect the degree of clonotype sharing among donors. Estimated clonotype richness was generally larger for naive than for memory subsets. Rarefaction of sorted-subset datasets indicated incomplete sequencing despite the large sequencing depth. Sharing across several donors was observed for about 4.8% of naive CD4, less than 4% of naive CD8, 2.3% of memory CD4, and approximately 0.41% of memory CD8 clonotypes.

As for this clone: Which antigen it targets is not known. No base quality values were provided; no much bigger clone lies one nucleotide off.

Donors were healthy HIV-negative adults with no recently reported acute infections or vaccinations. Every donor was a Caucasian adult residing in Nashville, Tennessee, USA. Magnetic negative selection was used to enrich CD4+ T cells, after which naive cells were positively selected on CD45RA and the negative fraction became the memory subset. Blood was obtained by leukapheresis, after which PBMCs were separated by Ficoll-Histopaque density gradient centrifugation and cryopreserved in liquid nitrogen vapor phase. Analytical flow cytometry was used to check the purity and quantity of every magnetically sorted T cell population. Each sorted fraction had its genomic DNA isolated and then quantified by UV absorbance on a Nanodrop 2000c. V is clipped by 7 bases and J by 7 bases, and the sequence between their germline boundaries is 14 bases long. From cysteine to phenylalanine, the CDR3 is 13 amino acids long. Only CDR3 DNA remains: 39 bases, in frame from the first base. In the germline V gene (reference sequence), CDR1 corresponds to LNHDA and CDR2 to SQIVND.

TCR CDR3 regions were amplified from genomic DNA by multiplex PCR using the deep immunoSEQ assay. Genomic DNA extracted from each cell subset was distributed evenly over all wells of several immunoSEQ 96-well plates, and each plate served as one replicate. For sorted subsets, approximately 210 ng genomic DNA, equal to tens of thousands of T cell genomes, was loaded into each replicate PCR. Purified libraries were measured with a Qubit 3.0 fluorometer, size-checked on a Bioanalyzer 2100, and measured again with the KAPA Library Quantification kit. Each immunoSEQ 96-well plate was sequenced on its own single-read 150-cycle Illumina NextSeq 550 flow cell. As for how the authors treated the data: Because only junctional sequences without quality scores were contained in the immunoSEQ output, filtering matching that applied to full-length reads could not be performed. Sequences were annotated with PyIR, a Python wrapper for IgBLAST v1.9, and V/J genes and CDR3 were assigned using IMGT germline references. Any read was removed if the V/J assignment was weak (E-value above 1e-6), the CDR3 was missing, or the read contained stop codons, out-of-frame junctions, or ambiguous translated residues. V3J clonotypes were defined as sequences sharing the same inferred V gene, J gene, and CDR3 amino acid sequence. To compute the percentage overlap between repertoires, the number of shared unique clonotypes was divided by the size of the smaller repertoire. Richness of each repertoire was evaluated using RTK rarefaction, the Chao1 estimator, and Recon v2.1 estimates of unobserved clonotypes. For all TCRbeta clonotypes obtained by the gDNA method from a few donors, generation probabilities were computed with OLGA. What TCRdb holds here is the immuneACCESS table cut down to in-frame rearrangements. Part of the clones is not present; checked against another copy, under half of the missing clones reflect an unresolved V gene, and the others are unexplained. V, J and clone size are taken as reported in that table, and D and trimming were inferred from the DNA itself. The sample data list 850,000 to 1,200,000 clones, and approximately 70% of these were observed just once. The leading ten clones occupy over 1.3% of the sample.

Sequencing was carried out using memory CD4+ T cells sorted from blood. The meaning of the sample's cell subset or site label: CD45RA-negative fraction. This chain is built from TRBV19 and TRBJ1-5, with an unclear D gene assignment. The source is a man younger than 30 in good health. The CDR3 reads CASTHRLGQPQHF. The DNA sequence is given as TGTGCCAGTACCCACCGGCTTGGACAGCCCCAGCATTTT.